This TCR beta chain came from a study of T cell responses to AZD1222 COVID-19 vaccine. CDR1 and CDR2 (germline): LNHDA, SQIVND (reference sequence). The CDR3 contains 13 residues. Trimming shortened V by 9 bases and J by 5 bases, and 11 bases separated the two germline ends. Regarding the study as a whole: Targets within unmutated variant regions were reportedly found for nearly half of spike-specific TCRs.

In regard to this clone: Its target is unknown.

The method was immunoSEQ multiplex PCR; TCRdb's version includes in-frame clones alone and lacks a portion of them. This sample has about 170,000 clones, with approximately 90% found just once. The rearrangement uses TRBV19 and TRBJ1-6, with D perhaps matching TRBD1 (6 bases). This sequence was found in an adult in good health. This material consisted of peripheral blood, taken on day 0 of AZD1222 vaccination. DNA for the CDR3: TGTGCCAGCAGAGGACAGAATAATTCACCCCTCCACTTT. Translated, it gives CASRGQNNSPLHF.